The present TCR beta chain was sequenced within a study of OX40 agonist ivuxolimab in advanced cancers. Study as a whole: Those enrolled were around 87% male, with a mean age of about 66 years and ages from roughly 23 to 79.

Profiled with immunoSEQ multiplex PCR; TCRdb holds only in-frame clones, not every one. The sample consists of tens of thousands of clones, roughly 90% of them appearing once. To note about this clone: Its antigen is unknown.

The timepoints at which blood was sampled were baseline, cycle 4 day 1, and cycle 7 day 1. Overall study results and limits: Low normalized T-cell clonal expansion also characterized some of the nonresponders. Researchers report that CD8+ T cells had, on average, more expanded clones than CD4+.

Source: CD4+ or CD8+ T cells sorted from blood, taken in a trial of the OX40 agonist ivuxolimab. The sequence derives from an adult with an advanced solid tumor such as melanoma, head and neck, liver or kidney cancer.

DNA for the CDR3: TGTGCCAGTAGTATAGATCCGGGGCCCGGGGAGCTGTTTTTT. It yields the protein CASSIDPGPGELFF. The chain has TRBV19 and TRBJ2-2; D possibly matches TRBD1 or TRBD2 (5 bases each). CDR3 size: 14 residues. The V gene's germline CDR1 is LNHDA and CDR2 SQIVND (reference sequence). Between the trimmed V and J ends, which lost 0 bases and 6 bases, there was a span of 8 bases.